This TCR beta chain was identified during a study of siplizumab effects on memory and regulatory T cells. CDR3 size: 8 residues. Trimming removed 6 bases from V and 13 bases from J, with 4 bases in between. Some 10^5 TCR templates were measured in each sample. Using immunoSEQ multiplex PCR, the repertoire was profiled, and TCRdb retains in-frame clones only, with some absent. The data contain 90,000 to 95,000 clones, about 96% of them singletons. Turning to this clone: Its specificity is unknown.

Findings and limits, study-wide: Naive T cells seemed more diverse than memory cells; they also seemed major alloresponse contributors. Unstimulated subsets were the mapping target of only a minor fraction of alloreactive clones.

Sequencing input: naive CD4+ T cells sorted from blood. The chain couples TRBV23-1 to TRBJ2-1, with unresolved D. TRBV23-1 is known as an ORF, though its function is uncertain. The origin of this receptor is a human donor in good health. The DNA for the CDR3 is TGCGCCAGCAGCCCACAGTTCTTC. Protein: CASSPQFF.